This entry is about one T cell receptor (beta chain). Antigen unknown. The CDR3 carries no conserved terminal phenylalanine or tryptophan, so it likely arises from a read error. No DNA is shown, since the ends of the CDR3 on it are uncertain; the CDR3 is the one TCRdb lists. Indicated time point: after preoperative PTX-NDP chemotherapy. This sample is drawn from a study of esophageal squamous cell carcinoma under preoperative chemotherapy. Findings and caveats of the study: After chemotherapy, TCR diversity rose significantly in peripheral T cells but not in tumor-infiltrating lymphocytes. Paclitaxel-nedaplatin therapy caused immediate, substantial clonotype frequency changes. Peripheral T cells migrating into the tumor appeared to partly supply post-treatment tumor-infiltrating lymphocytes.

TCRdb recomputed calls from the PCR reads with MiXCR, one row per CDR3 protein. The sample includes some 30,000 distinct CDR3 sequences, around half seen only once; the top ten take less than 30%. The germline gives CDR1 SGHTA, CDR2 FQGNSA. The CDR3 length is 16 residues, termini included. The chain combines TRBV7-2 with TRBJ2-5; the DNA was not compared with TRBD2, the D call given in the table. This clonotype originated in a human donor with esophageal squamous cell carcinoma. The donor label of this sample is uncertain. This material was acquired from a patient given preoperative chemotherapy. The CDR3 sequence is CASSLVTSGGPETRLS.